This is a list of T cell receptor beta chains from one sample in a study of blood T cell repertoires in COVID-19. The assay was immunoSEQ multiplex PCR, and TCRdb's table has in-frame clones only and misses some. The sample holds about 380,000 clones, around 91% seen once. Specimen: peripheral blood. Receptor source: a man aged 18 to 29 with active or convalescent COVID-19. The CDR3 runs from the conserved cysteine through the conserved F or W. Fields, in order: clone size, D gene, J gene, V gene, CDR3 DNA, CDR3 protein. The D gene is left open where the match is weak. Not every row has a clone size; where given, it reads once, few, many or a size class.

abundance: -
d_gene: TRBD1
j_gene: TRBJ1-5
v_gene: TRBV27
CDR3nt: TGTGCCAGCAGTTTTAGGTCTCCGGGACAGGGGGCGCGGCAGCCCCAGCATTTT
CDR3aa: CASSFRSPGQGARQPQHF

abundance: -
d_gene: -
j_gene: TRBJ2-1
v_gene: TRBV6-6
CDR3nt: TGTGCCAGCAGCCCCGGGGACAATGAGCAGTTCTTC
CDR3aa: CASSPGDNEQFF

abundance: -
d_gene: -
j_gene: TRBJ1-2
v_gene: TRBV6-1
CDR3nt: TGTGCCAGCAGTGAAGGGGCGACAGCATCCTATGGCTACACCTTC
CDR3aa: CASSEGATASYGYTF

abundance: once
d_gene: TRBD2
j_gene: TRBJ2-3
v_gene: TRBV2
CDR3nt: TGTGCCAGCATCTCAGGGACTAGCAGAGGAGATACGCAGTATTTT
CDR3aa: CASISGTSRGDTQYF

abundance: -
d_gene: TRBD2
j_gene: TRBJ2-5
v_gene: TRBV7-9
CDR3nt: TGTGCCAGCAGCCCGGGGAGGGGTTGGGAGACCCAGTACTTC
CDR3aa: CASSPGRGWETQYF

abundance: -
d_gene: -
j_gene: TRBJ2-1
v_gene: TRBV10-3
CDR3nt: TGTGCCATCAGTGAGCTGCGGGGTAACTACAATGAGCAGTTCTTC
CDR3aa: CAISELRGNYNEQFF

abundance: -
d_gene: -
j_gene: TRBJ2-1
v_gene: TRBV28
CDR3nt: TGTGCCAGCAGTTGGGAGAGCTCCTACAATGAGCAGTTCTTC
CDR3aa: CASSWESSYNEQFF

abundance: -
d_gene: TRBD2
j_gene: TRBJ2-3
v_gene: TRBV6-6
CDR3nt: TGTGCCAGCAGTTCAAGACTAGCGGGAGTGTCAGATACGCAGTATTTT
CDR3aa: CASSSRLAGVSDTQYF

abundance: -
d_gene: TRBD1
j_gene: TRBJ1-1
v_gene: TRBV28
CDR3nt: TGTGCCAGCAGGCTACCAGGGGGGAACACTGAAGCTTTCTTT
CDR3aa: CASRLPGGNTEAFF

abundance: -
d_gene: -
j_gene: TRBJ1-5
v_gene: TRBV2
CDR3nt: TGTGCCAGCAGTGCAGGGGTCGTGGGAACCCAGCATTTT
CDR3aa: CASSAGVVGTQHF

abundance: -
d_gene: TRBD1
j_gene: TRBJ1-2
v_gene: TRBV5-1
CDR3nt: TGCGCCAGCAGGCCCGGGACAGGGGTCAATGGCTACACCTTC
CDR3aa: CASRPGTGVNGYTF

abundance: -
d_gene: TRBD2
j_gene: TRBJ2-3
v_gene: TRBV7-3
CDR3nt: TGTGCCAGCAGCTCTCTAGCGGAGGGGACAGATACGCAGTATTTT
CDR3aa: CASSSLAEGTDTQYF

abundance: once
d_gene: TRBD2
j_gene: TRBJ2-7
v_gene: TRBV7-9
CDR3nt: TGTGCCAGCAGCCAGGTAGCGGGAGAGGGGGAGCAGTACTTC
CDR3aa: CASSQVAGEGEQYF

abundance: -
d_gene: -
j_gene: TRBJ1-5
v_gene: TRBV19
CDR3nt: TGTGCCAGTACCCTAGGCGGGGGGCTTCAGCCCCAGCATTTT
CDR3aa: CASTLGGGLQPQHF

abundance: -
d_gene: -
j_gene: TRBJ2-1
v_gene: TRBV12-3/TRBV12-4
CDR3nt: TGTGCCAGCAGCCTAACGAGGAATGAGCAGTTCTTC
CDR3aa: CASSLTRNEQFF

abundance: -
d_gene: TRBD2
j_gene: TRBJ2-3
v_gene: TRBV18
CDR3nt: TGTGCCAGCTCACGGGGACTAGCGGAGTTTAGCACAGATACGCAGTATTTT
CDR3aa: CASSRGLAEFSTDTQYF

abundance: -
d_gene: -
j_gene: TRBJ1-5
v_gene: TRBV4-3
CDR3nt: TGCGCCAGCAGCCTCCGCCGGGGTACCAATCAGCCCCAGCATTTT
CDR3aa: CASSLRRGTNQPQHF

abundance: -
d_gene: TRBD2
j_gene: TRBJ2-5
v_gene: TRBV9
CDR3nt: TGTGCCAGCAGCCTAAACGCGGGACTAGAGCAGGAGACCCAGTACTTC
CDR3aa: CASSLNAGLEQETQYF

abundance: -
d_gene: -
j_gene: TRBJ2-7
v_gene: TRBV29-1
CDR3nt: TGCAGCGTTGAAGCTCTCGAGCAGTACTTC
CDR3aa: CSVEALEQYF

abundance: -
d_gene: -
j_gene: TRBJ1-2
v_gene: TRBV3-1/TRBV3-2
CDR3nt: TGTGCCAGCAGCCAACGAGGTAGGCCCGGAGATGGCTACACCTTC
CDR3aa: CASSQRGRPGDGYTF

abundance: once
d_gene: TRBD1
j_gene: TRBJ1-1
v_gene: TRBV28
CDR3nt: TGTGCCAGCAGACCAGGGGGGAACACTGAAGCTTTCTTT
CDR3aa: CASRPGGNTEAFF

abundance: -
d_gene: TRBD1
j_gene: TRBJ2-7
v_gene: TRBV27
CDR3nt: TGTGCCAGCAGCCTTTGGCAGGGGGCGGGAGAGCAGTACTTC
CDR3aa: CASSLWQGAGEQYF

abundance: -
d_gene: -
j_gene: TRBJ1-1
v_gene: TRBV6-2/TRBV6-3
CDR3nt: TGTGCCAGCAGTTACTCGGCCGATGTTATGAACACTGAAGCTTTCTTT
CDR3aa: CASSYSADVMNTEAFF

abundance: -
d_gene: TRBD2
j_gene: TRBJ2-5
v_gene: TRBV11-1
CDR3nt: TGTGCCAGCAGCTTTACGACTAGCGGCGGCCAAGAGACCCAGTACTTC
CDR3aa: CASSFTTSGGQETQYF

abundance: -
d_gene: -
j_gene: TRBJ2-2
v_gene: TRBV18
CDR3nt: TGTGCCAGCTCACCACCGTCTTCGACATCCGGGGAGCTGTTTTTT
CDR3aa: CASSPPSSTSGELFF

abundance: once
d_gene: TRBD1
j_gene: TRBJ1-5
v_gene: TRBV6-2/TRBV6-3
CDR3nt: TGTGCCAGCAGTTACGGGACAGTCAATGGTCAGCCCCAGCATTTT
CDR3aa: CASSYGTVNGQPQHF

abundance: -
d_gene: TRBD1
j_gene: TRBJ1-3
v_gene: TRBV7-2
CDR3nt: TGTGCCAGCAGCCTAGGCGACAGGGGCAACACCATATATTTT
CDR3aa: CASSLGDRGNTIYF

abundance: -
d_gene: TRBD2
j_gene: TRBJ2-2
v_gene: TRBV6-2/TRBV6-3
CDR3nt: TGTGCCAGCAGTTACCAGAGGGCAGCGGGAGGTCGATTTAGCACCGGGGAGCTGTTTTTT
CDR3aa: CASSYQRAAGGRFSTGELFF

abundance: -
d_gene: TRBD1
j_gene: TRBJ2-3
v_gene: TRBV7-9
CDR3nt: TGTGCCAGCAGCTTAGTCAGCGTGACAGGGGGGTTTTATACGCAGTATTTT
CDR3aa: CASSLVSVTGGFYTQYF

abundance: -
d_gene: -
j_gene: TRBJ2-7
v_gene: TRBV7-9
CDR3nt: TGTGCCAGCAGCTTTGGCGGGACCCAGAACTACGAGCAGTACTTC
CDR3aa: CASSFGGTQNYEQYF

abundance: -
d_gene: TRBD2
j_gene: TRBJ2-1
v_gene: TRBV5-4
CDR3nt: TGTGCCAGCAGCTTGGCCCTGGCGGGAGGTTACAATGAGCAGTTCTTC
CDR3aa: CASSLALAGGYNEQFF

abundance: -
d_gene: TRBD2
j_gene: TRBJ2-3
v_gene: TRBV5-1
CDR3nt: TGCGCCAGCAGCTTACTAGCGGGGGGGCTAGACAAAGATACGCAGTATTTT
CDR3aa: CASSLLAGGLDKDTQYF

abundance: -
d_gene: TRBD2
j_gene: TRBJ2-2
v_gene: TRBV9
CDR3nt: TGTGCCAGCAGCGTCCCTTCTAGCGGCGCGAACACCGGGGAGCTGTTTTTT
CDR3aa: CASSVPSSGANTGELFF

abundance: -
d_gene: -
j_gene: TRBJ2-7
v_gene: TRBV3-1/TRBV3-2
CDR3nt: TGTGCCAGCAGCCAAGCCAGGGTAAGCGAGCAGTACTTC
CDR3aa: CASSQARVSEQYF

abundance: -
d_gene: -
j_gene: TRBJ1-1
v_gene: TRBV18
CDR3nt: TGTGCCAGCCAGGACACACCAAACACTGAAGCTTTCTTT
CDR3aa: CASQDTPNTEAFF

abundance: -
d_gene: -
j_gene: TRBJ1-6
v_gene: TRBV28
CDR3nt: TGTGCCAGCAGGCAGGGAGGGTCACCCCTCCACTTT
CDR3aa: CASRQGGSPLHF

abundance: -
d_gene: TRBD1
j_gene: TRBJ1-2
v_gene: TRBV4-2
CDR3nt: TGTGCCAGCAGCTTAGAAGCGGGACAGGGGAGGTATGGCTACACCTTC
CDR3aa: CASSLEAGQGRYGYTF

abundance: -
d_gene: -
j_gene: TRBJ2-1
v_gene: TRBV5-1
CDR3nt: TGCGCCAGCGGTGGCCAAATGTACAATGAGCAGTTCTTC
CDR3aa: CASGGQMYNEQFF

abundance: -
d_gene: -
j_gene: TRBJ1-4
v_gene: TRBV15
CDR3nt: TGTGCCACCAGGACTCGACCCTCAACTAATGAAAAACTGTTTTTT
CDR3aa: CATRTRPSTNEKLFF

abundance: -
d_gene: TRBD2
j_gene: TRBJ2-1
v_gene: TRBV3-1/TRBV3-2
CDR3nt: TGTGCCAGCAGCCATTGGACTAGCGGCCACAATGAGCAGTTCTTC
CDR3aa: CASSHWTSGHNEQFF

abundance: -
d_gene: TRBD1
j_gene: TRBJ1-4
v_gene: TRBV2
CDR3nt: TGTGCCAGCAGCTCCCGACAGGGGTCGTTCGAAAAACTGTTTTTT
CDR3aa: CASSSRQGSFEKLFF

abundance: few
d_gene: TRBD1
j_gene: TRBJ1-2
v_gene: TRBV6-5
CDR3nt: TGTGCCAGCAGCTGGACAGGGGTTGGAGGCTACACCTTC
CDR3aa: CASSWTGVGGYTF

abundance: -
d_gene: -
j_gene: TRBJ2-7
v_gene: TRBV28
CDR3nt: TGTGCCAGCAGTTTTAACTACGAGCAGTACTTC
CDR3aa: CASSFNYEQYF

abundance: -
d_gene: -
j_gene: TRBJ2-7
v_gene: TRBV5-6
CDR3nt: TGTGCCAGCAGCTTGAAATGGAAATCGGGTTACGAGCAGTACTTC
CDR3aa: CASSLKWKSGYEQYF

abundance: -
d_gene: -
j_gene: TRBJ1-1
v_gene: TRBV28
CDR3nt: TGTGCCAGCAGTTTATTCCGGGGGGAGACTGAAGCTTTCTTT
CDR3aa: CASSLFRGETEAFF

abundance: few
d_gene: TRBD1
j_gene: TRBJ2-7
v_gene: TRBV5-1
CDR3nt: TGCGCCAGCAGCTTGCGACAGGGTTCGTCCGAGCAGTACTTC
CDR3aa: CASSLRQGSSEQYF

abundance: -
d_gene: -
j_gene: TRBJ1-6
v_gene: TRBV5-5
CDR3nt: TGTGCCAGCAGCTTGCTTCAGGGGATTAATTCACCCCTCCACTTT
CDR3aa: CASSLLQGINSPLHF